These T cell receptor beta chains were read from a single sample in a study of CD8 T cells in seronegative destructive rheumatoid arthritis. The data were produced by immunoSEQ multiplex PCR, yet TCRdb's version contains in-frame clones alone and is incomplete. The data show fewer than 5,000 clones, about 69% seen once. Sequencing was carried out using CD8+ T cells from blood. The receptor source for this set is a woman in her fifties or sixties with seronegative destructive rheumatoid arthritis. CDR3s include the opening cysteine and the closing phenylalanine or tryptophan. D genes are given only for firm matches. Expanded clones get a size class; other rows say once, few or many, or leave the size out.

CDR3aa,CDR3nt,j_gene,d_gene,abundance,v_gene
CASSLTDPSLGANVLTF,TGTGCCAGCAGCTTAACAGACCCCTCTCTGGGGGCCAACGTCCTGACTTTC,TRBJ2-6,-,few,TRBV11-2
CASSLSTPGAGFNEQFF,TGTGCCAGCAGTTTATCGACCCCCGGCGCAGGGTTCAATGAGCAGTTCTTC,TRBJ2-1,-,once,TRBV27
CASSLARGDEQYF,TGTGCCAGCAGCTTGGCCAGGGGGGACGAGCAGTACTTC,TRBJ2-7,-,once,TRBV5-4
CASSPGDSLYEQYF,TGCGCCAGCAGCCCGGGGGACAGCTTATACGAGCAGTACTTC,TRBJ2-7,-,few,TRBV5-1
CASSNVAGINEQFF,TGTGCCAGCAGCAACGTAGCGGGGATCAATGAGCAGTTCTTC,TRBJ2-1,TRBD2,once,TRBV13
CAWSSTGLNEQFF,TGTGCCTGGAGTTCGACTGGTCTAAATGAGCAGTTCTTC,TRBJ2-1,-,-,TRBV30
CASSPPGGTGAYEQYF,TGCGCCAGCAGCCCCCCGGGGGGTACAGGCGCCTACGAGCAGTACTTC,TRBJ2-7,TRBD2,-,TRBV4-1
CASSGTGAGYTF,TGTGCCAGTAGTGGGACAGGGGCTGGCTACACCTTC,TRBJ1-2,TRBD1,-,TRBV19
CAISEPREIYYEQYF,TGTGCCATCAGTGAGCCCCGGGAAATTTACTACGAGCAGTACTTC,TRBJ2-7,-,-,TRBV10-3
CASSANYNEQFF,TGTGCCAGCAGCGCCAATTACAATGAGCAGTTCTTC,TRBJ2-1,-,-,TRBV9
CATSRDVGTGGNGDTF,TGTGCCACCAGCAGAGATGTTGGGACAGGGGGCAATGGGGACACCTTC,TRBJ1-2,TRBD1,-,TRBV15
CASSQREPLDTQYF,TGTGCCAGCAGCCAGCGGGAACCATTAGATACGCAGTATTTT,TRBJ2-3,TRBD2,-,TRBV2
CASSFSGGPNEKLFF,TGTGCCAGCAGTTTTTCCGGGGGACCTAATGAAAAACTGTTTTTT,TRBJ1-4,-,few,TRBV28
CASRSSAEASYNEQFF,TGTGCCAGCAGATCTAGCGCCGAAGCCTCCTACAATGAGCAGTTCTTC,TRBJ2-1,-,-,TRBV27
CASGPGGFTEAFF,TGTGCCAGCGGTCCGGGGGGGTTCACTGAAGCTTTCTTT,TRBJ1-1,-,-,TRBV27
CASSLGRVYEQYF,TGTGCCAGCAGCTTAGGCAGGGTCTACGAGCAGTACTTC,TRBJ2-7,-,-,TRBV11-1
CASSERGGANTEAFF,TGTGCCAGCAGTGAACGAGGGGGGGCGAACACTGAAGCTTTCTTT,TRBJ1-1,-,few,TRBV6-1
CASSLGPTGGRETQYF,TGTGCCAGCAGCTTGGGGCCGACAGGGGGCCGGGAGACCCAGTACTTC,TRBJ2-5,TRBD1,-,TRBV5-6
CASSPGGRLVPRETQYF,TGTGCCAGCAGCCCGGGGGGTCGGCTAGTACCGCGAGAGACCCAGTACTTC,TRBJ2-5,TRBD2,-,TRBV7-9
CASSQTQFVEAFF,TGCGCCAGCAGCCAAACACAGTTTGTTGAAGCTTTCTTT,TRBJ1-1,-,-,TRBV4-1
CASSGIMGQKHHSNQPQHF,TGCGCCAGCAGCGGAATCATGGGACAGAAACACCATAGCAATCAGCCCCAGCATTTT,TRBJ1-5,TRBD1,-,TRBV10-1
CASSEWRAGTDTQYF,TGTGCCAGCAGTGAATGGAGGGCGGGTACAGATACGCAGTATTTT,TRBJ2-3,-,-,TRBV25-1
CASSLFGGDTEAFF,TGTGCCAGCAGCTTGTTCGGGGGTGACACTGAAGCTTTCTTT,TRBJ1-1,-,-,TRBV5-4
CSAKTGPYTEAFF,TGCAGCGCTAAGACAGGGCCCTACACTGAAGCTTTCTTT,TRBJ1-1,TRBD1,-,TRBV29-1
CASSIGTDPSYEQYF,TGTGCCAGTAGTATCGGGACAGACCCTTCCTACGAGCAGTACTTC,TRBJ2-7,TRBD1,-,TRBV19
CASSPWTGRANYGYTF,TGTGCCAGCAGCCCCTGGACAGGGCGCGCTAACTATGGCTACACCTTC,TRBJ1-2,TRBD1,-,TRBV2
CASSVALAGGPDTQYF,TGTGCCAGCAGCGTAGCACTAGCGGGGGGGCCAGATACGCAGTATTTT,TRBJ2-3,TRBD2,few,TRBV9
CASSYSDGSGYTF,TGTGCCAGCAGTTACTCGGACGGGAGTGGCTACACCTTC,TRBJ1-2,-,few,TRBV6-5
CASRGSMNTEAFF,TGTGCCAGCAGGGGGAGTATGAACACTGAAGCTTTCTTT,TRBJ1-1,-,-,TRBV6-8
CASSLGQGYTEAFF,TGTGCCAGCAGCTTGGGACAGGGGTACACTGAAGCTTTCTTT,TRBJ1-1,TRBD1,-,TRBV7-3
CASNLEGIDTQYF,TGTGCCAGCAACTTGGAGGGGATAGATACGCAGTATTTT,TRBJ2-3,-,-,TRBV5-4
CASSLVPRGLDGYTF,TGTGCCAGCAGCTTAGTTCCCAGGGGGTTGGATGGCTACACCTTC,TRBJ1-2,TRBD1,-,TRBV7-8
CAWSDGYSNTGELFF,TGTGCCTGGAGTGACGGGTACTCGAACACCGGGGAGCTGTTTTTT,TRBJ2-2,-,-,TRBV30
CASSQGLHRGTNEKLFF,TGTGCCAGCAGCCAAGGCCTCCACAGGGGAACTAATGAAAAACTGTTTTTT,TRBJ1-4,TRBD1,-,TRBV14
CASSLWATTEAFF,TGTGCCAGCAGCTTGTGGGCCACCACTGAAGCTTTCTTT,TRBJ1-1,-,-,TRBV5-5
CASSLSQARSYEQYF,TGTGCCAGCAGTTTATCCCAGGCCCGCTCCTACGAGCAGTACTTC,TRBJ2-7,-,few,TRBV27
CATSPRTRREAFF,TGTGCCACCAGCCCTCGGACAAGGCGAGAAGCTTTCTTT,TRBJ1-1,-,-,TRBV15
CASSQDSARGGFFSIAKNIQYF,TGCGCCAGCAGCCAAGATAGCGCGCGGGGGGGCTTCTTTTCAATAGCCAAAAACATTCAGTACTTC,TRBJ2-4,TRBD2,few,TRBV4-1
CASRPGGWEQYF,TGTGCCAGCAGACCGGGGGGATGGGAGCAGTACTTC,TRBJ2-7,TRBD2,-,TRBV6-6
CASSATGKGSPLHF,TGTGCCAGCAGCGCTACAGGGAAGGGTTCACCCCTCCACTTT,TRBJ1-6,-,-,TRBV7-8
CASSDRTGGYNEQFF,TGTGCCAGCAGCGACCGGACAGGGGGGTACAATGAGCAGTTCTTC,TRBJ2-1,TRBD1,-,TRBV9
CATGGLAGYNEQFF,TGCGCCACCGGGGGACTAGCGGGGTACAATGAGCAGTTCTTC,TRBJ2-1,TRBD2,-,TRBV10-2
CASSYDGGGGSEKLFF,TGTGCCAGCAGTTACGACGGGGGTGGGGGGTCGGAAAAACTGTTTTTT,TRBJ1-4,-,-,TRBV6-5
CASSHRGAYGYTF,TGCGCCAGCAGCCACAGGGGTGCCTATGGCTACACCTTC,TRBJ1-2,-,few,TRBV4-1
CASSQYTPGQVTPPLTDTQYF,TGCGCCAGCAGCCAGTATACCCCGGGACAGGTGACTCCTCCCTTAACAGATACGCAGTATTTT,TRBJ2-3,TRBD1,-,TRBV4-1
CATSRQPQKTQYF,TGTGCCACCAGCCGACAGCCTCAGAAGACCCAGTACTTC,TRBJ2-5,-,-,TRBV15
CASSPTGGQGAQNSPLHF,TGTGCCAGCAGCCCCACCGGGGGACAGGGGGCGCAGAATTCACCCCTCCACTTT,TRBJ1-6,TRBD1,-,TRBV7-3
CASSPRQGSTEAFF,TGTGCCAGCAGCCCCAGACAGGGCAGCACTGAAGCTTTCTTT,TRBJ1-1,TRBD1,-,TRBV14
CASSVNWGPDTQYF,TGTGCCAGCAGCGTAAATTGGGGCCCAGATACGCAGTATTTT,TRBJ2-3,-,-,TRBV9
CASSLGISDEAFF,TGTGCCAGCAGCTTAGGCATCAGCGATGAAGCTTTCTTT,TRBJ1-1,-,few,TRBV7-3
CASSVGGDRGSGANVLTF,TGTGCCAGCAGCGTAGGAGGGGACAGGGGCTCTGGGGCCAACGTCCTGACTTTC,TRBJ2-6,TRBD1,-,TRBV9
CASSLISFSSYNEQFF,TGTGCCAGCAGTTTAATTAGTTTTAGCTCCTACAATGAGCAGTTCTTC,TRBJ2-1,-,-,TRBV27
CASSPGEADTQYF,TGTGCCAGCAGCCCCGGGGAGGCAGATACGCAGTATTTT,TRBJ2-3,-,large,TRBV14
CASSSGGSNYGYTF,TGTGCCAGCAGCTCAGGGGGCAGCAACTATGGCTACACCTTC,TRBJ1-2,TRBD1,-,TRBV9
CASTPRQGYTEAFF,TGTGCCAGCACTCCTAGACAGGGTTACACTGAAGCTTTCTTT,TRBJ1-1,TRBD1,-,TRBV2
CASSLGGRGNTIYF,TGTGCCAGCAGCCTGGGGGGGCGAGGAAACACCATATATTTT,TRBJ1-3,-,-,TRBV25-1
CASRFSRFVMITYNEQFF,TGTGCCAGCAGGTTCAGTCGATTCGTCATGATCACCTACAATGAGCAGTTCTTC,TRBJ2-1,-,-,TRBV28
CASEEGVADEQFF,TGTGCCAGCGAGGAAGGGGTCGCGGATGAGCAGTTCTTC,TRBJ2-1,-,-,TRBV2
CASSFTFLEQYF,TGTGCCAGCAGTTTTACTTTTTTAGAGCAGTACTTC,TRBJ2-7,-,-,TRBV2
CASSVLAGGTDTQYF,TGTGCCAGCAGTGTACTAGCGGGGGGGACAGATACGCAGTATTTT,TRBJ2-3,TRBD2,-,TRBV6-1